This TCR beta chain was recorded in a study of cytomegalovirus exposure and HLA in healthy donors. The length of the CDR3 is 15 residues. V was trimmed by 10 bases and J by 1 base, leaving 19 bases between them. Germline values: CDR1 LNHDA, CDR2 SQIVND (reference sequence). A word on this clone: No antigen is known for it.

The study's findings and limits: According to an earlier analysis, most TCR beta V segments yielded productive rearrangements about 87% or about 30% of the time. With further analysis later on, most CMV-associated TCR beta chains appeared HLA-restricted. Common viral pathogens (according to a later analysis) appeared linked to several of the most significant clusters. TCR beta sequences numbering some 17,000 were associated with HLA alleles at 0.05 false discovery rate in a later analysis.

Vbeta (60) and Jbeta (13) primers were used in the PCR. Repertoires were generated with immunoSEQ multiplex PCR, while TCRdb's copy carries only in-frame clones and drops some. The sample comprises almost 200,000 clones, approximately 79% of which are singletons, and 4.4% rests with the top ten. This TCR was recovered from a woman aged 25 to 39 in good health and CMV-seropositive. This sequence joins TRBV19 and TRBJ1-1; D may be TRBD1 (5 bases). Sequenced sample: PBMCs. In DNA form, the CDR3 reads TGTGCCACCCTCCAACAGGCGGCGGCGAACACTGAAGCTTTCTTT. This encodes CATLQQAAANTEAFF.